This TCR beta chain was identified during a study of blood T cell repertoires in COVID-19. Study-wide context: Nucleic acid was either cDNA or gDNA, and it came from T cells, B-cell-depleted T cells, or PBMCs.

The V gene lost 0 bases and the J gene lost 7 bases, with 10 bases spanning the gap. Germline V gene lookup returns CDR1 SGHRS and CDR2 YFSETQ. CDR3 length: 14 amino acids. Participants' reported clinical history set cohort assignment. Under the authors' procedure: By means of reference gene primer amplification, nucleated cell counts were estimated. The data were produced by immunoSEQ multiplex PCR, yet TCRdb's version contains in-frame clones alone and is incomplete. V and J calls and clone size follow that table, whereas D and trimming were derived from the DNA. The sample records some 460,000 clones, 75% to 90% being singletons.

The sequenced sample was PBMCs or T cells enriched from blood (not recorded which). The chain carries TRBV5-1 and TRBJ2-2; D gene ambiguous. This TCR derives from a woman under 30 who had recovered from COVID-19. CDR3 coding DNA: TGCGCCAGCAGCTTGGGGCAGGATGGCGGGGAGCTGTTTTTT. It yields the protein CASSLGQDGGELFF.